This T cell receptor beta chain derives from a study of T cells in Graves' hyperthyroidism and ophthalmopathy. Background on the study: Before any treatment, at initial diagnosis, peripheral blood was collected.

Whole-study findings and limits: Within blood appeared most thyroid clonotypes that had expanded above 0.001.

Only a few counts were recorded for this clonotype. Its specificity is unknown. Amplified TCR beta CDR3 regions derived from RNA transcripts. The HTBI set primed first-round TCR CDR3 RT-PCR. Each CDR3 protein gets one entry after TCRdb re-called the multiplex PCR reads with MiXCR. The table has under 750,000 distinct CDR3 sequences, about 19% seen once; the top ten hold around 17%. The sample consisted of blood. The TCR was taken from a woman aged 50 to 60 with Graves' hyperthyroidism that later progressed to Graves' ophthalmopathy.

The DNA of the CDR3 is TGTGCCAGCAGCAAATCCGGGACGGACTCTGGAAACACCATATATTTT. Translated: CASSKSGTDSGNTIYF. This sequence joins TRBV5-5 and TRBJ1-3; D might be TRBD1 (5 bases). CDR3 length: 16 amino acids. The V and J ends lost 4 bases and 0 bases respectively, with 14 bases between them. CDR1 SGHKS and CDR2 YYEKEE come from the germline V gene (reference sequence).